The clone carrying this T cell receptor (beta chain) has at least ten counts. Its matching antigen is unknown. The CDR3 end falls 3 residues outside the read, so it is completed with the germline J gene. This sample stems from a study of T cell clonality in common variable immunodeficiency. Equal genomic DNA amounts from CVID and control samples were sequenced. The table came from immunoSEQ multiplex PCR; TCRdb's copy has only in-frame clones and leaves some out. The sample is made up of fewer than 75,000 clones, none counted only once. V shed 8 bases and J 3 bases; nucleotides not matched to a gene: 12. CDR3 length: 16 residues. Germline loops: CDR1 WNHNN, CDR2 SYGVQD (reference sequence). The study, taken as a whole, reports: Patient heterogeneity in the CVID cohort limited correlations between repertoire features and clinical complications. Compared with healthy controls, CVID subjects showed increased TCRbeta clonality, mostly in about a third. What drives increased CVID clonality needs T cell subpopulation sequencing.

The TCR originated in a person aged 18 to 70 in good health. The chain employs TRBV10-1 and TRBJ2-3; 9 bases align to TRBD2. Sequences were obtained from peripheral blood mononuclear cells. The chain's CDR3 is CASSFSAGGSTDTQYF. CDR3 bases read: TGCGCCAGCTCGTTCTCGGCGGGAGGGTCGACAGATACG.